The clone carrying this T cell receptor beta chain has just one count. From germline, CDR1 is GTSNPN and CDR2 SVGIG (reference sequence). After removal of 2 bases from V and 7 bases from J, the junction contained 5 bases not matched to a gene. The CDR3 is made up of 14 amino acids. The protocol was immunoSEQ multiplex PCR, while the TCRdb copy is restricted to in-frame clones and leaves out a portion. The sample yields fewer than 45,000 clones, roughly 92% seen once. This sample is drawn from a study of a mutant IDH1 vaccine in newly diagnosed glioma. Specified time point: baseline, week 1 (first vaccination visit). The sample's treatment: pre-vaccination baseline after standard-of-care therapy.

The rearrangement uses TRBV30 and TRBJ2-2; 9 bases fit TRBD1. The source was PBMCs, collected from a glioma patient treated with radiotherapy, temozolomide or both. The source is a man aged 18 to 29 with glioma. CDR3: CAWSTTGGHGELFF. CDR3 in DNA: TGTGCCTGGAGTACTACAGGGGGCCACGGGGAGCTGTTTTTT.